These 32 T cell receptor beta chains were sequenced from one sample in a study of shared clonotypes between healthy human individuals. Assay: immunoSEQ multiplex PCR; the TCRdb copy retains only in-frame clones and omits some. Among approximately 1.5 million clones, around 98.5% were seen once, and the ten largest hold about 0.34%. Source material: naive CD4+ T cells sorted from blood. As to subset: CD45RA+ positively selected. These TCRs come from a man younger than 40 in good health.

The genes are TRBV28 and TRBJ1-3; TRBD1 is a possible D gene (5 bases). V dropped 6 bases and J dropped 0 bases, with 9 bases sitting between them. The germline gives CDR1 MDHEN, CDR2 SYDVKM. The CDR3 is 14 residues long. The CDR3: CASRSGFSGNTIYF. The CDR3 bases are TGTGCCAGCAGGTCAGGGTTCTCTGGAAACACCATATATTTT.

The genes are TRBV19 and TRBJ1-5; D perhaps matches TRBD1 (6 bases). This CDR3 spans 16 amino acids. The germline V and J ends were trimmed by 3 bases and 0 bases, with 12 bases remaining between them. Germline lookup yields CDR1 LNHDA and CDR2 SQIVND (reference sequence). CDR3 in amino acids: CASSIGGAVSNQPQHF. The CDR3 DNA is TGTGCCAGTAGTATCGGGGGGGCGGTTAGCAATCAGCCCCAGCATTTT.

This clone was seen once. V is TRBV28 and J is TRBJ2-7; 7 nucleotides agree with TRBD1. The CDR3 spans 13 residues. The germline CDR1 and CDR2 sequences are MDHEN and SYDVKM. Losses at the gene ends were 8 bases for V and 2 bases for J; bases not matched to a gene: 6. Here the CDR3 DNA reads TGTGCCAGCGGCTCGGGACAGACCTACGAGCAGTACTTC. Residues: CASGSGQTYEQYF.

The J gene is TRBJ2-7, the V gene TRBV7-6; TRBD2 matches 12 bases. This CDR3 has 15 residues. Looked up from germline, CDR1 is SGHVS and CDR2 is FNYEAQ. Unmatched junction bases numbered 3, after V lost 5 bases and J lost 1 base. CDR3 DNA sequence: TGTGCCAGCAGCAAACTAGCGGGAGGATCCTACGAGCAGTACTTC. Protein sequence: CASSKLAGGSYEQYF. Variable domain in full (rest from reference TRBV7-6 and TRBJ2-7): GAGVSQSPRYKVTKRGQDVALRCDPISGHVSLYWYRQALGQGPEFLTYFNYEAQQDKSGLPNDRFSAERPEGSISTLTIQRTEQRDSAMYRCASSKLAGGSYEQYFGPGTRLTVT.

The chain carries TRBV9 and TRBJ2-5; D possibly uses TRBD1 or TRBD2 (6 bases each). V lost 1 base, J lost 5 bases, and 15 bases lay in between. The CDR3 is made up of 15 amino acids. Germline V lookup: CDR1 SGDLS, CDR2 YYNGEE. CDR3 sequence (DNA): TGTGCCAGCAGCGTATTCTGGGGGGCCAGTGAGACCCAGTACTTC. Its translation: CASSVFWGASETQYF.

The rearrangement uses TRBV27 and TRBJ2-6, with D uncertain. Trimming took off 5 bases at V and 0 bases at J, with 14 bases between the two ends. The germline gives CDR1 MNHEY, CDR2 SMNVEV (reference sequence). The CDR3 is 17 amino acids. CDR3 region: CASSVLEGNSGANVLTF. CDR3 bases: TGTGCCAGCAGTGTACTGGAAGGGAACTCTGGGGCCAACGTCCTGACTTTC.

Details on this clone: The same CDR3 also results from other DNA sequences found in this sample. CDR3 in amino acids: CASSLVDSLNTEAFF. The CDR3 nucleotides read TGCGCCAGCAGCTTGGTGGACAGCTTGAACACTGAAGCTTTCTTT. The chain employs TRBV5-1 and TRBJ1-1, with D possibly being TRBD1 (6 bases). With 0 bases removed from V and 0 bases from J, the gap between germline ends came to 9 bases. Per the germline V gene, CDR1 is SGHRS and CDR2 is YFSETQ. The CDR3 totals 15 residues.

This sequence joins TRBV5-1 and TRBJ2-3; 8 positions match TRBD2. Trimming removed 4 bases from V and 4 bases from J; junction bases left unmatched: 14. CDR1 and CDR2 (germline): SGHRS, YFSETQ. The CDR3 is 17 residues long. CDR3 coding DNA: TGCGCCAGCAGCCCCCTAGGGGCGGGAGGCCGGGCAGATACGCAGTATTTT. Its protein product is CASSPLGAGGRADTQYF.

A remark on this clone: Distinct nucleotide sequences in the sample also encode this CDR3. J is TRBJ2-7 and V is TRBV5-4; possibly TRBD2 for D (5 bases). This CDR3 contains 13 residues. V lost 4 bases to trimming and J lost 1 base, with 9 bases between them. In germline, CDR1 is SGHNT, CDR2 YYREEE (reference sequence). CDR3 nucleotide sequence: TGTGCCAGCAGCACCGGACTTTCCTACGAGCAGTACTTC. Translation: CASSTGLSYEQYF.

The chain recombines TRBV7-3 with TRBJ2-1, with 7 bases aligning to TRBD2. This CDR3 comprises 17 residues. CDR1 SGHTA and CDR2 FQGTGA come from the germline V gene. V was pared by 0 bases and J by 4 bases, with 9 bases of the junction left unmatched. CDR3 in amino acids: CASSLTLVGRRYNEQFF. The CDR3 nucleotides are TGTGCCAGCAGCTTAACGTTGGTCGGGAGGCGGTACAATGAGCAGTTCTTC.

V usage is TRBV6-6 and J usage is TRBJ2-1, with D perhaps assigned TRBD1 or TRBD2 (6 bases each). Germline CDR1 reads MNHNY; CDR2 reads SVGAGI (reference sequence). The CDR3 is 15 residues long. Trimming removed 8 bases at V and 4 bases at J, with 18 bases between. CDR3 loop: CASRPLGGPYNEQFF. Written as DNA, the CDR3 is TGTGCCAGCCGCCCCCTAGGGGGGCCTTACAATGAGCAGTTCTTC.

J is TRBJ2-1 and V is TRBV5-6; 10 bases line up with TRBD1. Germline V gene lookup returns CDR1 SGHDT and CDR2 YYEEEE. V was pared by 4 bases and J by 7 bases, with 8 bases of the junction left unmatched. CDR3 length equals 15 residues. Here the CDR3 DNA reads TGTGCCAGCAGCCCCCGGGACAGGGGTAAGAATGAGCAGTTCTTC. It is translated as CASSPRDRGKNEQFF.

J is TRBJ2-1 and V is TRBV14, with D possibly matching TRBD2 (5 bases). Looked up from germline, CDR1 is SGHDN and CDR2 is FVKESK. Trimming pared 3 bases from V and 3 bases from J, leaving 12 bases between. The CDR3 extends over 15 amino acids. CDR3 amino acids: CASSQDRGYYNEQFF. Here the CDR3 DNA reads TGTGCCAGCAGCCAGGATCGCGGGTACTACAATGAGCAGTTCTTC.

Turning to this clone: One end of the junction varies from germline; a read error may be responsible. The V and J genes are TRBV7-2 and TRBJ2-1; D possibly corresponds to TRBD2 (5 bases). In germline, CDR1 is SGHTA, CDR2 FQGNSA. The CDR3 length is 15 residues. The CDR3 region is CASRLAKSSYNEQFF. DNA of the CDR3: TGTGCCAGCAGGTTAGCGAAGAGCTCCTACAATGAGCAGTTCTTC.

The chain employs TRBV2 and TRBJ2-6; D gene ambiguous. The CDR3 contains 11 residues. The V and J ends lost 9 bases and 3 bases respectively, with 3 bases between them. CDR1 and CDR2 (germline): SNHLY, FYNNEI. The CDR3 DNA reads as TGTGCCAGATTTGGGGCCAACGTCCTGACTTTC. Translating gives CARFGANVLTF.

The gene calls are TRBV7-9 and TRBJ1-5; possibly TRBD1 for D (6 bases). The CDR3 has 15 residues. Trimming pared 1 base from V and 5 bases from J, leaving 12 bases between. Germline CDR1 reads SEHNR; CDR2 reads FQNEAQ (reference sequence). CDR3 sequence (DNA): TGTGCCAGCAGCTTAGATAGCAGGGGACATCAGCCCCAGCATTTT. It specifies CASSLDSRGHQPQHF.

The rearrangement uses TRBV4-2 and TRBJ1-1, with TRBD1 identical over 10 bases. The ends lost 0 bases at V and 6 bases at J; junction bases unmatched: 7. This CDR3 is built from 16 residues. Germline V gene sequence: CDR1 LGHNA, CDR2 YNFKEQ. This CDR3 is CASSQERDRGVPEAFF. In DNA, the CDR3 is TGTGCCAGCAGCCAAGAGAGGGACAGGGGTGTCCCTGAAGCTTTCTTT.

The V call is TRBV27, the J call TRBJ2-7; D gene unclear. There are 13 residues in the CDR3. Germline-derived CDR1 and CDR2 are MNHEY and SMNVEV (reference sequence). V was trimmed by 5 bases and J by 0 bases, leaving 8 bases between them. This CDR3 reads CASSLRTSYEQYF. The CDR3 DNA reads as TGTGCCAGCAGTCTCCGGACCTCCTACGAGCAGTACTTC.

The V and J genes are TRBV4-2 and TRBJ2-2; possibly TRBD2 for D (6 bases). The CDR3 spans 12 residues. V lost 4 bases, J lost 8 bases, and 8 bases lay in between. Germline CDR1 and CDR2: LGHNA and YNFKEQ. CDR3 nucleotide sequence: TGTGCCAGCAGCCCGGCGGGAGGGGAGCTGTTTTTT. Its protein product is CASSPAGGELFF.

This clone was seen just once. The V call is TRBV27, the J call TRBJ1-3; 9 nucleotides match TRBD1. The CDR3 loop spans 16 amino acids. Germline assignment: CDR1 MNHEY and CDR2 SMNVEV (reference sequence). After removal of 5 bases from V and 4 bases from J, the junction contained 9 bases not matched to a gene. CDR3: CASSIKQGAMGNTIYF. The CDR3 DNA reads TGTGCCAGCAGTATAAAACAGGGGGCGATGGGAAACACCATATATTTT.

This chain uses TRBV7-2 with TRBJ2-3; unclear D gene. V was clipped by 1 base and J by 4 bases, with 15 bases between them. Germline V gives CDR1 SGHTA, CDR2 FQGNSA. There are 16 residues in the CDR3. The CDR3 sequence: CASSLVVAALADTQYF. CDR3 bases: TGTGCCAGCAGCTTAGTGGTGGCAGCGTTGGCAGATACGCAGTATTTT. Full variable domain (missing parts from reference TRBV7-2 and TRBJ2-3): GAGVSQSPSNKVTEKGKDVELRCDPISGHTALYWYRQSLGQGLEFLIYFQGNSAPDKSGLPSDRFSAERTGGSVSTLTIQRTQQEDSAVYLCASSLVVAALADTQYFGPGTRLTVL.

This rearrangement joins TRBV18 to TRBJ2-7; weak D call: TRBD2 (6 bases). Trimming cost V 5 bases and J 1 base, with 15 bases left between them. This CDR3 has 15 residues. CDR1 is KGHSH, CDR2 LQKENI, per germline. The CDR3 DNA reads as TGTGCCAGCTCAGATGCGGGGAGCGGGTCCTACGAGCAGTACTTC. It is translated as CASSDAGSGSYEQYF. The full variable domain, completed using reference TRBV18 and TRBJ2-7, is NAGVMQNPRHLVRRRGQEARLRCSPMKGHSHVYWYRQLPEEGLKFMVYLQKENIIDESGMPKERFSAEFPKEGPSILRIQQVVRGDSAAYFCASSDAGSGSYEQYFGPGTRLTVT.

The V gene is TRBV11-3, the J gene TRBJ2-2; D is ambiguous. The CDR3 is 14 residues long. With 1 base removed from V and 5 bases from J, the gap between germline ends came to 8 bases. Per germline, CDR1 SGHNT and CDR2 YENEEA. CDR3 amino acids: CASSLGDTTGELFF. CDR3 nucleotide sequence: TGTGCCAGCAGCTTAGGCGACACTACCGGGGAGCTGTTTTTT.

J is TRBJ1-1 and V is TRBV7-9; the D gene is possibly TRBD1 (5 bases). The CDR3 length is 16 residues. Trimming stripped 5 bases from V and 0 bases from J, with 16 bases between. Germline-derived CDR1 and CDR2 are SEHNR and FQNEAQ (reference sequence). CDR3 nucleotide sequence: TGTGCCAGCAGCCCTCGGGACGGTAGGATGAACACTGAAGCTTTCTTT. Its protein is CASSPRDGRMNTEAFF.

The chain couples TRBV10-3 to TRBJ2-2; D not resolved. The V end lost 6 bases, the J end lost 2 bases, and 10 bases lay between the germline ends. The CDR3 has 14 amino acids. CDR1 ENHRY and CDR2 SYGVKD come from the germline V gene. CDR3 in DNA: TGTGCCATCAGGGCAGGAATTAACACCGGGGAGCTGTTTTTT. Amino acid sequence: CAIRAGINTGELFF.

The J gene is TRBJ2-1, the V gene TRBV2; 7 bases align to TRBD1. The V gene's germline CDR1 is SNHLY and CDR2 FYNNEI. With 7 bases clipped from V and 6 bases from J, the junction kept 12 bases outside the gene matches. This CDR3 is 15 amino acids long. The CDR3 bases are TGTGCCAGCAAATTCGAGGGGGCCCTCTCCAATGAGCAGTTCTTC. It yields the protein CASKFEGALSNEQFF. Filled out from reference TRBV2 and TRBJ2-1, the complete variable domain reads EPEVTQTPSHQVTQMGQEVILRCVPISNHLYFYWYRQILGQKVEFLVSFYNNEISEKSEIFDDQFSVERPDGSNFTLKIRSTKLEDSAMYFCASKFEGALSNEQFFGPGTRLTVL.

CDR3 DNA sequence: TGTGCCAGCTCACCACTCGGCTCGGGCTTTGGCGTCCTGCAGTACTTC. As protein: CASSPLGSGFGVLQYF. The V and J genes are TRBV18 and TRBJ2-7; no clear D gene. The V gene lost 1 base and the J gene lost 9 bases, with 22 bases spanning the gap. The CDR3 consists of 16 residues. The V gene's germline CDR1 is KGHSH and CDR2 LQKENI.

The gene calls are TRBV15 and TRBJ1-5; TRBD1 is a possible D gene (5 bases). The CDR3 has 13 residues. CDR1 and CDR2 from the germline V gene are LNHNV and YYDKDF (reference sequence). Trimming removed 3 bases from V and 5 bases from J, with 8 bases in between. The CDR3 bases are TGTGCCACCAGCAGGGGAGGGGATCAGCCCCAGCATTTT. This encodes CATSRGGDQPQHF.

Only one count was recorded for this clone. The CDR3 sequence: CASNRPGLTNTGELFF. CDR3 bases: TGTGCCAGCAATCGTCCGGGACTAACGAACACCGGGGAGCTGTTTTTT. V and J are TRBV7-6 and TRBJ2-2; 7 bases align to TRBD2. Germline CDR1 and CDR2: SGHVS and FNYEAQ. V lost 7 bases, J lost 0 bases, and 8 bases stayed unmatched. This CDR3 contains 16 residues.

In nucleotides, the CDR3 is TGTGCCTGGAGTGCGGGACTAGCGGGAGTCGCTGAGCAGTTCTTC. Encoded protein: CAWSAGLAGVAEQFF. This chain joins TRBV30 and TRBJ2-1; 14 nucleotides agree with TRBD2. Germline CDR1 is GTSNPN and CDR2 is SVGIG (reference sequence). The CDR3 spans 15 residues. V dropped 1 base and J dropped 9; count of bases not matched to a gene: 5.

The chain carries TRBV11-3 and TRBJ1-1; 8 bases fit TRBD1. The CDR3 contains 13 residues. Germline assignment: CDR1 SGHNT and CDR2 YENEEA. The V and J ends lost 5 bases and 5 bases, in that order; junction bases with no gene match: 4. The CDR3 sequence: CASSNHRGTEAFF. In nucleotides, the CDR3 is TGTGCCAGCAGCAACCACAGGGGGACTGAAGCTTTCTTT.

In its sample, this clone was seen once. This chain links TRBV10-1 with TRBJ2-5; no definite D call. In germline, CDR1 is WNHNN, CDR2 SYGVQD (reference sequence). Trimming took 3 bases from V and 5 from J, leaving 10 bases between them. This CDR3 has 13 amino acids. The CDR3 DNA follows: TGCGCCAGCAGTGAATCGTTCCTGGAGACCCAGTACTTC. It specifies CASSESFLETQYF.